The TCR beta chain under discussion was sequenced for a study of lymphopenia after photon versus proton radiotherapy. Study conclusions and caveats: Proton therapy kept repertoires fairly stable, unlike photons, which gained effector/memory cells. Survival link was tested only in deceased patients; proton benefit remains a possibility. After the lymphocyte nadir, photon-treated repertoires showed oligoclonal expansion, especially of CD8+ Temra cells.

The method was immunoSEQ multiplex PCR; TCRdb's version includes in-frame clones alone and lacks a portion of them. The profile shows about 30,000 clones, 85% to 95% of them singletons. This CDR3 is 20 amino acids long. Points on this clone: Its target is not known.

This receptor was taken from a woman aged 45-59 years with cholangiocarcinoma. This sequence joins TRBV1 and TRBJ2-6; TRBD1 was called by the table and not checked on the DNA. TRBV1 is deemed a pseudogene. The sample consisted of peripheral blood, taken from a patient treated with photon-based radiotherapy. The CDR3: CTSSQDRTQGEPSGANVLTF. The CDR3 DNA reads TGCACCAGCAGCCAAGACCGAACGCAGGGGGAACCCTCTGGGGCCAACGTCCTGACTTTC.